The 17 T cell receptor beta chains presented below share a single source sample, sequenced in a study of blood T cell repertoires in COVID-19. TCRdb's copy holds only in-frame clones and misses some; the assay was immunoSEQ multiplex PCR. This sample has fewer than 80,000 clones, with around 67% found just once. Source material: peripheral blood. These receptors originate from a man between 60 and 75 years old with acute or convalescent COVID-19.

V and J are TRBV4-2 and TRBJ2-2, with D tentatively TRBD2 (6 bases). The V and J ends lost 7 bases and 5 bases respectively, with 20 bases between them. Germline V gene lookup returns CDR1 LGHNA and CDR2 YNFKEQ. The CDR3 length is 16 residues. In DNA form, the CDR3 reads TGTGCCAGCAACCACCCGGGTGGGGCGGGAACCGGGGAGCTGTTTTTT. Protein sequence: CASNHPGGAGTGELFF.

Concerning this clone: An end of the junction does not agree with germline; a read error may underlie this. The V call is TRBV7-2, the J call TRBJ2-5; D is ambiguous. Germline loops: CDR1 SGHTA, CDR2 FQGNSA. The CDR3 covers 14 residues. CDR3 nucleotides: TGTGCCAGCGGCTTTGGGCTGGGCCAAGAGACCCAGTACTTC. Its protein is CASGFGLGQETQYF.

This clone occurred a few times. The identical CDR3 is also encoded by other nucleotide sequences in the sample. V usage is TRBV6-1 and J usage is TRBJ2-7, with 11 nucleotides matching TRBD2. CDR1 and CDR2 from the germline V gene are MNHNS and SASEGT. This CDR3 spans 15 amino acids. V gave up 1 base and J gave up 1 base; unmatched junction bases: 0. CDR3 in DNA: TGTGCCAGCAGTGAAGGGACTAGCGGGTCCTACGAGCAGTACTTC. It translates to CASSEGTSGSYEQYF.

V usage is TRBV11-2 and J usage is TRBJ2-5; D possibly corresponds to TRBD1 (5 bases). The CDR3 runs 13 residues. V was shortened by 5 bases and J by 0 bases, with 7 bases between the two germline ends. CDR1 is SGHAT and CDR2 is FQNNGV in the germline V gene. The CDR3 nucleotides are TGTGCCAGCAGCGAGGACAACCAAGAGACCCAGTACTTC. The encoded protein is CASSEDNQETQYF. The full variable domain, with the rest looked up from reference TRBV11-2 and TRBJ2-5, is EAGVAQSPRYKIIEKRQSVAFWCNPISGHATLYWYQQILGQGPKLLIQFQNNGVVDDSQLPKDRFSAERLKGVDSTLKIQPAKLEDSAVYLCASSEDNQETQYFGPGTRLLVL.

The chain joins TRBV20-1 to TRBJ2-7, with 8 positions matching TRBD1. In germline, CDR1 is DFQATT, CDR2 SNEGSKA (reference sequence). The CDR3 is 10 residues long. The trim removed 5 bases at V and 9 bases at J, leaving 3 bases unmatched. CDR3 loop: CSAWDRRQYF. CDR3 nucleotide sequence: TGCAGTGCTTGGGACAGGCGGCAGTACTTC.

This clone turned up a few times. The chain is built from TRBV12-5 and TRBJ2-1, with 10 bases aligning to TRBD2. The CDR3 runs 15 residues. The germline CDR1 and CDR2 sequences are LGHNT and FRNRAP. The J segment lost 5 bases and the V segment lost 9 bases, leaving 10 bases of the junction unmatched. This CDR3 reads CASEVSGGPHNEQFF. The CDR3 DNA reads TGTGCTAGCGAGGTTAGCGGGGGGCCCCACAATGAGCAGTTCTTC.

Only one count was recorded for this clone. This rearrangement joins TRBV18 to TRBJ2-7, with 10 bases matching TRBD1. This CDR3 is built from 15 residues. Losses at the gene ends were 4 bases for V and 3 bases for J; bases not matched to a gene: 6. Per germline, CDR1 KGHSH and CDR2 LQKENI. The CDR3: CASSRSGTGDYEQYF. CDR3 DNA sequence: TGTGCCAGCTCACGGAGTGGGACAGGGGACTACGAGCAGTACTTC.

This clone was picked up many times. J is TRBJ2-2 and V is TRBV6-5; D is uncertain. The CDR3 length is 13 residues. Germline V lookup: CDR1 MNHEY, CDR2 SVGAGI. V was trimmed by 6 bases and J by 2 bases, leaving 7 bases between them. The CDR3 coding sequence is TGTGCCAGCAGCCGAGCAAACACCGGGGAGCTGTTTTTT. Amino acid sequence: CASSRANTGELFF.

This clone has just a few counts. The chain has TRBV11-2 and TRBJ1-1, with TRBD1 matching 9 bases. The V segment lost 4 bases and the J segment 10 bases; nucleotides outside the gene matches: 7. Germline V CDR1 and CDR2: SGHAT, FQNNGV. The CDR3 length is 13 residues. The chain's CDR3 is CASSSTGGVSAFF. In DNA, the CDR3 is TGTGCCAGCAGCTCAACAGGGGGCGTATCAGCTTTCTTT.

This clone was observed a few times. The genes are TRBV5-1 and TRBJ2-2, with TRBD2 as a possible D gene (5 bases). CDR3 length: 15 amino acids. Germline values: CDR1 SGHRS, CDR2 YFSETQ. V dropped 3 bases and J dropped 5 bases, with 14 bases sitting between them. In nucleotides, the CDR3 is TGCGCCAGCAGCTCCGGACTGGTTGGAACCGGGGAGCTGTTTTTT. Residues: CASSSGLVGTGELFF. Combining the CDR3 with reference TRBV5-1 and TRBJ2-2 gives the whole variable domain KAGVTQTPRYLIKTRGQQVTLSCSPISGHRSVSWYQQTPGQGLQFLFEYFSETQRNKGNFPGRFSGRQFSNSRSEMNVSTLELGDSALYLCASSSGLVGTGELFFGEGSRLTVL.

This chain joins TRBV5-5 and TRBJ1-4; D uncertain. The CDR3 runs to 14 residues. Trimming took off 4 bases at V and 7 bases at J, with 14 bases between the two ends. Per the germline V gene, CDR1 is SGHKS and CDR2 is YYEKEE (reference sequence). The CDR3 DNA is TGTGCCAGCAGCACACTCTGGCGGGGTGAAAAACTGTTTTTT. Translating gives CASSTLWRGEKLFF.

The chain uses TRBV7-3 and TRBJ2-2; D is possibly TRBD2 (5 bases). The CDR3 runs 13 residues. V was cut by 5 bases and J by 7 bases, with 11 bases left in between. Germline V gives CDR1 SGHTA, CDR2 FQGTGA. CDR3 protein: CASSVAGDGELFF. The CDR3 DNA follows: TGTGCCAGCAGCGTCGCGGGCGACGGGGAGCTGTTTTTT.

This chain connects TRBV15 to TRBJ2-5, with 12 positions matching TRBD2. The length of the CDR3 is 17 residues. The V and J ends lost 3 bases and 2 bases, in that order; junction bases with no gene match: 7. Per the germline V gene, CDR1 is LNHNV and CDR2 is YYDKDF (reference sequence). The CDR3 coding sequence is TGTGCCACCAGCAGGGAAACTAGCGGGGGGTTTCAAGAGACCCAGTACTTC. It specifies CATSRETSGGFQETQYF.

The chain links TRBV29-1 to TRBJ2-5, with 8 nucleotides matching TRBD2. Germline V gene sequence: CDR1 SQVTM, CDR2 ANQGSEA. The CDR3 loop spans 13 amino acids. The V and J ends lost 6 bases and 3 bases, in that order; junction bases with no gene match: 6. Written as DNA, the CDR3 is TGCAGCGTGGAGCGGGGGCAAGAAGAGACCCAGTACTTC. Translation: CSVERGQEETQYF.

The chain couples TRBV19 to TRBJ2-3, with D tentatively TRBD2 (5 bases). Germline V gene lookup returns CDR1 LNHDA and CDR2 SQIVND (reference sequence). The CDR3 runs 13 residues. V was shortened by 4 bases and J by 1 base, with 6 bases between the two germline ends. The CDR3 DNA sequence: TGTGCCAGTAGTAGAGGGCGCACAGATACGCAGTATTTT. Protein product: CASSRGRTDTQYF.

The rearrangement links TRBV5-8 to TRBJ2-7; 8 nucleotides match TRBD1. The CDR3 has 14 residues. The junction had 2 bases not matched to a gene; V was cut back by 3 bases and J by 0 bases. Germline CDR1 reads SGHTS; CDR2 reads YDEGEE. The CDR3 sequence: CASSWGQASYEQYF. CDR3 nucleotide sequence: TGTGCCAGCAGCTGGGGACAGGCCTCCTACGAGCAGTACTTC. The variable domain in full, with the rest retrieved from reference TRBV5-8 and TRBJ2-7, is EAGVTQSPTHLIKTRGQQATLRCSPISGHTSVYWYQQALGLGLQFLLWYDEGEERNRGNFPPRFSGRQFPNYSSELNVNALELEDSALYLCASSWGQASYEQYFGPGTRLTVT.

V and J are TRBV7-9 and TRBJ2-7; 8 nucleotides match TRBD1. Germline-derived CDR1 and CDR2 are SEHNR and FQNEAQ (reference sequence). V gave up 0 bases and J gave up 3 bases; unmatched junction bases: 4. This CDR3 is built from 15 residues. The chain's CDR3 is CASSLARTGSYEQYF. The CDR3 DNA is TGTGCCAGCAGCTTAGCTAGGACAGGGAGCTACGAGCAGTACTTC.